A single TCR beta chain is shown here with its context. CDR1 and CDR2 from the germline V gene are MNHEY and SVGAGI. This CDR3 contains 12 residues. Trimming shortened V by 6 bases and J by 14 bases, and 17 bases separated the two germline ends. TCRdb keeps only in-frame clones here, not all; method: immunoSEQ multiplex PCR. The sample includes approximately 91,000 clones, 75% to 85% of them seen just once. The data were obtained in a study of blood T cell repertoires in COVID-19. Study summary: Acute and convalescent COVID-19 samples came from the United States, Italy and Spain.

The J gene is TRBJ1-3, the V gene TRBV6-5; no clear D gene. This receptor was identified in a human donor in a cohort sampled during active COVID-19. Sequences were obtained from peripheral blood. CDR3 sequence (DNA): TGTGCCAGCAGCGGTTCAGGACTACATGTATATTTT. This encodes CASSGSGLHVYF.